Listed below are T cell receptor beta chains from one sample, sequenced in a study of shared clonotypes between healthy human individuals. Measured with immunoSEQ multiplex PCR; TCRdb has only the in-frame clones, and not every one. The sample lists some 1.5 million clones, nearly 99% occurring once. The specimen was naive CD4+ T cells sorted from blood. These TCRs come from a man between 25 and 39 years old in good health. CDR3s include the opening cysteine and the closing phenylalanine or tryptophan. Each record gives: D gene, J gene, clone size, CDR3 length, V gene, CDR3 DNA, CDR3 protein. The D gene is left open where the match is weak. Size tells how often a clone was seen (once, few, many) or the class of an expanded clone, and some rows leave it out.

TRBD1	TRBJ2-7	-	13	TRBV10-3	TGTGCCATCAGTGGGACAGGGGGTTACGAGCAGTACTTC	CAISGTGGYEQYF
TRBD2	TRBJ2-1	-	16	TRBV5-6	TGTGCCAGCAGCTTGGCCGCTAGCGGGAGGTGGGGAGAGCAGTTCTTC	CASSLAASGRWGEQFF
-	TRBJ2-7	-	13	TRBV6-5	TGTGCCACACTTCAAGGCAGCTCGTACGAGCAGTACTTC	CATLQGSSYEQYF
TRBD2	TRBJ2-3	-	19	TRBV9	TGTGCCAGCAGCGGAGGCGGGACTAGCGGGGACTCTAGCACAGATACGCAGTATTTT	CASSGGGTSGDSSTDTQYF
-	TRBJ2-7	-	13	TRBV15	TGTGCCACCAGCAGAGCCAGCTCCTACGAGCAGTACTTC	CATSRASSYEQYF
TRBD2	TRBJ2-7	-	15	TRBV10-3	TGTGCCATCAGTGAGGACGGGGGAGGGCTATACGAGCAGTACTTC	CAISEDGGGLYEQYF
-	TRBJ1-1	-	14	TRBV5-1	TGCGCCAGCAGCTCCCAGGGCGGGGGCACTGAAGCTTTCTTT	CASSSQGGGTEAFF
-	TRBJ2-1	-	15	TRBV6-1	TGTGCCAGCAGTGAACGTGGTTTGAGCTACAATGAGCAGTTCTTC	CASSERGLSYNEQFF
TRBD2	TRBJ2-1	-	17	TRBV7-6	TGTGCCAGCAGCTATAAAACCGGGACTAGCGTGTACAATGAGCAGTTCTTC	CASSYKTGTSVYNEQFF
TRBD1	TRBJ2-5	-	14	TRBV5-1	TGCGCCAGCAGCTTCCGGGACAGGAAAGAGACCCAGTACTTC	CASSFRDRKETQYF
TRBD2	TRBJ2-5	-	15	TRBV29-1	TGCAGCGTCGGTACCGGACTAGGTAGCACCGAGACCCAGTACTTC	CSVGTGLGSTETQYF
TRBD1	TRBJ1-5	-	16	TRBV4-2	TGTGCCAGCAGCCAAGGGACAGGGGGGTTCAATCAGCCCCAGCATTTT	CASSQGTGGFNQPQHF
-	TRBJ2-1	-	15	TRBV25-1	TGTGCCAGCAGTGAAACGATCCGGGCCGTCGATGAGCAGTTCTTC	CASSETIRAVDEQFF
-	TRBJ1-2	-	15	TRBV19	TGTGCCAGTAGTACCTCACCGGGCGGGGGCTATGGCTACACCTTC	CASSTSPGGGYGYTF
-	TRBJ2-6	once	18	TRBV4-3	TGCGCCAGCAGCCAAGATCAGGGTACCATATCTGGGGCCAACGTCCTGACTTTC	CASSQDQGTISGANVLTF
-	TRBJ2-5	-	12	TRBV7-6	TGTGCCAGCAGCTTCCTGGCAGAGACCCAGTACTTC	CASSFLAETQYF
-	TRBJ2-2	-	16	TRBV4-2	TGTGCCAGCAGCCAAGTGGGCCCGGGTGGGGCCGGGGAGCTGTTTTTT	CASSQVGPGGAGELFF
TRBD1	TRBJ1-4	-	16	TRBV6-6	TGTGCCAGCAGTTACCCGACCGGGACAGGGTATGAAAAACTGTTTTTT	CASSYPTGTGYEKLFF
TRBD2	TRBJ2-7	-	16	TRBV11-2	TGTGCCAGCAGCTCAATTGCTAGCGGGAGGGACTACGAGCAGTACTTC	CASSSIASGRDYEQYF
-	TRBJ2-1	-	13	TRBV18	TGTGCCAGCTCGGGGACCGAACTACGAGAGCAGTTCTTC	CASSGTELREQFF
TRBD2	TRBJ2-1	-	15	TRBV10-3	TGTGCCATCAGGGCGTCTAGCGGGAGCTACAATGAGCAGTTCTTC	CAIRASSGSYNEQFF
-	TRBJ2-3	once	12	TRBV29-1	TGCAGCGTTGACAGTGGGACAGATACGCAGTATTTT	CSVDSGTDTQYF
-	TRBJ2-1	-	15	TRBV9	TGTGCCAGCAGCGTAGGGGTTTTAACTAGGGATGAGCAGTTCTTC	CASSVGVLTRDEQFF
TRBD1	TRBJ2-7	-	16	TRBV18	TGTGCCAGCTCACCCGGGACAGGAGTGATTCCGGACGAGCAGTACTTC	CASSPGTGVIPDEQYF
TRBD2	TRBJ2-3	-	15	TRBV5-1	TGCGCCAGCAGCCAGCGGGAGCGCTACACAGATACGCAGTATTTT	CASSQRERYTDTQYF
-	TRBJ2-3	once	18	TRBV21-1	TGTGCCAGCAGCAAAAGGAAATTGATCGGCCGCCCAGCGGGTACGCAGTATTTT	CASSKRKLIGRPAGTQYF
-	TRBJ2-7	-	10	TRBV28	TGTGCCAGCGGGGCGACCTCCTTCGACTTC	CASGATSFDF
-	TRBJ1-1	-	13	TRBV12-5	TGTGCTAGTGGTTTAGGGGTTGACACTGAAGCTTTCTTT	CASGLGVDTEAFF
-	TRBJ2-7	-	13	TRBV5-4	TGTGCCAGCAGCACTCATGGGATCAACGAGCAGTACTTC	CASSTHGINEQYF
-	TRBJ2-5	-	16	TRBV18	TGTGCCAGCTCACCCCTCCCGGGGAAAAGGCAAGAGACCCAGTACTTC	CASSPLPGKRQETQYF
-	TRBJ1-3	once	13	TRBV6-5	TGTGCCAGCAGTACGGGCCTCGGAAACACCATATATTTT	CASSTGLGNTIYF